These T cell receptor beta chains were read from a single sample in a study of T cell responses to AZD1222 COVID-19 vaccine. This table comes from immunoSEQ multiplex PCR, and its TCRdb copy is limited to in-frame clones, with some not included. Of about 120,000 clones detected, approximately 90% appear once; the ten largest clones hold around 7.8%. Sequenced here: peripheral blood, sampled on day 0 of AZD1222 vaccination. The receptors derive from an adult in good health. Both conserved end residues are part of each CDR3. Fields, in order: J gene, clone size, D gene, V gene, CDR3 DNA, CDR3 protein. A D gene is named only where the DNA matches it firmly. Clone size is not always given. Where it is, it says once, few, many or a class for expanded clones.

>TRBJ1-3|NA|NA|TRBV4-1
TGCGCCAGCAGCCAAGATAGCCCGCGCTCTGGAAACACCATATATTTT
CASSQDSPRSGNTIYF
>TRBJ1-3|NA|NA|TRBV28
TGTGCCAGCAGTTCCGGGACACTCTCTGGAAACACCATATATTTT
CASSSGTLSGNTIYF
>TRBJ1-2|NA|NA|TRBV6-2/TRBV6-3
TGTGCCAGCAGTTACGCGGACGGTAGCTATGGCTACACCTTC
CASSYADGSYGYTF
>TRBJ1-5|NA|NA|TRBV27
TGTGCCAGCAGTCCATGGGGGTATCAGCCCCAGCATTTT
CASSPWGYQPQHF
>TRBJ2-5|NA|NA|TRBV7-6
TGTGCCAGCAGCCTATTATACCAAGAGACCCAGTACTTC
CASSLLYQETQYF
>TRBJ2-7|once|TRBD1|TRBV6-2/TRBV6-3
TGTGCCAGCAGTTACATAACAGGGGGATTGTCCTACGAGCAGTACTTC
CASSYITGGLSYEQYF
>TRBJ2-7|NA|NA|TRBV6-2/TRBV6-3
TGTGCCAGCAGTCCCCGGGACACCGCCTACGAGCAGTACTTC
CASSPRDTAYEQYF
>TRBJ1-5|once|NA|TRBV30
TGTGCCTGGAGTGTTACCGGGGCCGGTCAGCCCCAGCATTTT
CAWSVTGAGQPQHF
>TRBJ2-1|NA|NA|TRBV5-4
TGTGCCGTCCCAGGCCTACCACCCTACAATGAGCAGTTCTTC
CAVPGLPPYNEQFF
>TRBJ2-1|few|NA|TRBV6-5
TGTGCCAGCAGTTACACCGGAAACTCCTACAATGAGCAGTTCTTC
CASSYTGNSYNEQFF
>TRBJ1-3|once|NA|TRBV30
TGTGCCTGGAGCAGGGATTCAGGCTCTGGAAACACCATATATTTT
CAWSRDSGSGNTIYF
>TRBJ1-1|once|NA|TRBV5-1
TGCGCCAGCAGCACAGGGAGTGAAGCTTTCTTT
CASSTGSEAFF
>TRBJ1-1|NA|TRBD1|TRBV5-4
TGTGCCAGCAGCTCAGGGGGGCACGTGAACACTGAAGCTTTCTTT
CASSSGGHVNTEAFF
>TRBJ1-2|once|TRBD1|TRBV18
TGTGCCAGCTCGCCCTTCGACAGGGCGGATAACTATGGCTACACCTTC
CASSPFDRADNYGYTF
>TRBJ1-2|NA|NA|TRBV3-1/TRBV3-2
TGTGCCAGCAGCTTCTTAGATGGCTACACCTTC
CASSFLDGYTF
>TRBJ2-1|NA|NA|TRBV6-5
TGTGCCAGCGGGGTGGGGGGTGAGCAGTTCTTC
CASGVGGEQFF
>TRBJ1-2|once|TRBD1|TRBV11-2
TGTGCCAGCAGTTGGGGACAGGTGCGGTTGGGCTATGGCTACACCTTC
CASSWGQVRLGYGYTF
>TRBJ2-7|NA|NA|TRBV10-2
TGCGCCAGTTGGAGTAGCGGCCAACCCTCCTACGAGCAGTACTTC
CASWSSGQPSYEQYF
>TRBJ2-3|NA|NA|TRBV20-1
TGCAGTGCTAGTAACTTACGCTGGAGCACAGATACGCAGTATTTT
CSASNLRWSTDTQYF
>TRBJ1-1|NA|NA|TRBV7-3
TGTGCCAGCAGCTTGACAGTGAACACTGAAGCTTTCTTT
CASSLTVNTEAFF
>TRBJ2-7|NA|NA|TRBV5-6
TGTGCCAGCAGCCCCCGTAGATCCTACGGGCTCGAGCAGTACTTC
CASSPRRSYGLEQYF
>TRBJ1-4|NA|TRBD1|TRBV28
TGTGCCAGCAGTTCGCCGGACAGGAATGAAAAACTGTTTTTT
CASSSPDRNEKLFF
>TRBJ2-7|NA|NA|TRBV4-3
TGCGCCAGCAGCCAAGAATTGGGGGGATTTACAGGGACCGCCTCCTACGAGCAGTACTTC
CASSQELGGFTGTASYEQYF
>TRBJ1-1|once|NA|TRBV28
TGTGCCAGCAGCCCGCCCCCGAACACTGAAGCTTTCTTT
CASSPPPNTEAFF
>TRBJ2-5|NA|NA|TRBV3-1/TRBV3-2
TGTGCCAGCATGGAGACAGGCCAAGAGACCCAGTACTTC
CASMETGQETQYF
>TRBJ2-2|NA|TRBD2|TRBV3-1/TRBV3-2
TGTGCCAGCAGCCCCCTAGCGGGAGCGGTCGGGGAGCTGTTTTTT
CASSPLAGAVGELFF
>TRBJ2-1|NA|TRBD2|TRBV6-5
TGTGCCAGCAGCCTACGACTAGCGGGATACAATGAGCAGTTCTTC
CASSLRLAGYNEQFF